A single sample is the source of the 2 T cell receptor beta chains below, sequenced in a study of control samples from healthy donors and cancer patients. Here immunoSEQ multiplex PCR was the method, and the copy in TCRdb shows in-frame clones only, minus some. The sample shows about 97,000 clones, roughly 89% of them seen only once. Source material: blood. Receptors originate from a man aged 25-40 years in good health.

The chain employs TRBV5-1 and TRBJ1-2; 8 positions agree with TRBD1. The CDR3 spans 17 residues. From germline, CDR1 is SGHRS and CDR2 YFSETQ. With V trimmed by 1 base and J by 8 bases, 16 bases remained unmatched. The CDR3 DNA reads TGCGCCAGCAGCTTGACGACAGGGGCCCTTACTCTTTCGGGCTACACCTTC. Its translation: CASSLTTGALTLSGYTF.

V is TRBV3-1 (or the pseudogene TRBV3-2) and J is TRBJ2-5; 7 nucleotides line up with TRBD2. CDR1 and CDR2 from the germline V gene are LGHDT and YNNKEL (reference sequence). The CDR3 loop spans 17 amino acids. V was clipped by 1 base and J by 4 bases; unmatched bases: 12. CDR3 bases: TGTGCCAGCAGCCAAGTGTCACCGGGAGGAGGGTCAGAGACCCAGTACTTC. It specifies CASSQVSPGGGSETQYF.